A selection of T cell receptor beta chains follows, all from one sample in a study of T cell repertoires in cytomegalovirus infection. In TCRdb, the reads were re-called with MiXCR into one record per CDR3 protein. The sample includes roughly 190,000 distinct CDR3 sequences, roughly 9% of them seen just once. Input material: PBMCs. Every receptor here comes from a human donor in good health (CMV status not recorded). Some clones in this sample may be carry-over from other donors' samples. The CDR3 runs from the conserved cysteine through the conserved F or W. Fields, in order: J gene, CDR3 length, clone size, D gene, V gene, CDR3 DNA, CDR3 protein. D genes are given only for firm matches. The size of a clone is reported for some rows only, either as once, few or many, or as a class for expanded clones.

j_call: TRBJ1-1; cdr3_length: 18; clone_size: many; d_call: TRBD1; v_call: TRBV7-9; cdr3_nt: TGTGCCAGCAGCACCTTGCCCGGGACAGGGGAAAGATACACTGAAGCTTTCTTT; cdr3_aa: CASSTLPGTGERYTEAFF
j_call: TRBJ1-5; cdr3_length: 16; clone_size: many; d_call: .; v_call: TRBV6-1; cdr3_nt: TGTGCCAGCAGTGAATCGGTAGGGAGCGATAATCAGCCCCAGCATTTT; cdr3_aa: CASSESVGSDNQPQHF
j_call: TRBJ1-2; cdr3_length: 14; clone_size: few; d_call: TRBD1; v_call: TRBV12-3/TRBV12-4; cdr3_nt: TGTGCCAGCGTTGCCGGGACAGCTCTCTATGGCTACACCTTC; cdr3_aa: CASVAGTALYGYTF
j_call: TRBJ2-5; cdr3_length: 16; clone_size: many; d_call: .; v_call: TRBV27; cdr3_nt: TGTGCCAGCAGTTCCCAACCGAATCGCAGGCAAGAGACCCAGTACTTC; cdr3_aa: CASSSQPNRRQETQYF
j_call: TRBJ1-4; cdr3_length: 16; clone_size: many; d_call: .; v_call: TRBV12-3/TRBV12-4; cdr3_nt: TGTGCCAGCAGCCGCGGGACGGACCCATTTGGTGAAAAACTGTTTTTT; cdr3_aa: CASSRGTDPFGEKLFF
j_call: TRBJ2-7; cdr3_length: 15; clone_size: many; d_call: TRBD1; v_call: TRBV7-2; cdr3_nt: TGTGCCAGCAGCACAGTCCGGGACAGGCCCTACGAGCAGTACTTC; cdr3_aa: CASSTVRDRPYEQYF
j_call: TRBJ2-7; cdr3_length: 16; clone_size: many; d_call: TRBD1; v_call: TRBV28; cdr3_nt: TGTGCCAGCAGTTTGGTTGGACAGGGAAAAACCTACGAGCAGTACTTC; cdr3_aa: CASSLVGQGKTYEQYF
j_call: TRBJ1-1; cdr3_length: 14; clone_size: many; d_call: TRBD1; v_call: TRBV20-1; cdr3_nt: TGCAGTGCTAGCAGGGGACAGATGAACACTGAAGCTTTCTTT; cdr3_aa: CSASRGQMNTEAFF
j_call: TRBJ2-1; cdr3_length: 14; clone_size: many; d_call: .; v_call: TRBV7-2; cdr3_nt: TGTGCCAGCAGCTTATCGGGCGGGGTCCTCGCGCAGTTCTTC; cdr3_aa: CASSLSGGVLAQFF
j_call: TRBJ2-1; cdr3_length: 18; clone_size: many; d_call: TRBD1; v_call: TRBV28; cdr3_nt: TGTGCCAGCAGGTTAGGGTCCCGGGACAGGGAAAAGGACAATGAGCAGTTCTTC; cdr3_aa: CASRLGSRDREKDNEQFF
j_call: TRBJ2-5; cdr3_length: 14; clone_size: many; d_call: TRBD2; v_call: TRBV28; cdr3_nt: TGTGCCAGCAGCTCGGGGGGGCGAGGAGAGACCCAGTACTTC; cdr3_aa: CASSSGGRGETQYF
j_call: TRBJ1-1; cdr3_length: 14; clone_size: .; d_call: .; v_call: TRBV20-1; cdr3_nt: TGCAGTGCCCTTCGAGCGACTGTGAACACTGAAGCTTTCTTT; cdr3_aa: CSALRATVNTEAFF
j_call: TRBJ1-4; cdr3_length: 14; clone_size: .; d_call: .; v_call: TRBV28; cdr3_nt: TGTGCCAGCAGCCCTACAGGGTTCATTGAAAAACTGTTTTTT; cdr3_aa: CASSPTGFIEKLFF
j_call: TRBJ2-3; cdr3_length: 16; clone_size: many; d_call: TRBD2; v_call: TRBV20-1; cdr3_nt: TGCAGTGCTAGGGAAGAAGCGGGAGTTGAGGAAGATACGCAGTATTTT; cdr3_aa: CSAREEAGVEEDTQYF
j_call: TRBJ2-5; cdr3_length: 15; clone_size: many; d_call: .; v_call: TRBV7-2; cdr3_nt: TGTGCCAGCAGCTTAAGGCCAGGGATATGGGAGACCCAGTACTTC; cdr3_aa: CASSLRPGIWETQYF
j_call: TRBJ1-1; cdr3_length: 14; clone_size: few; d_call: .; v_call: TRBV7-8; cdr3_nt: TGTGCCAGCAGCAGAAACTCCCAGAACACTGAAGCTTTCTTT; cdr3_aa: CASSRNSQNTEAFF
j_call: TRBJ1-1; cdr3_length: 12; clone_size: many; d_call: .; v_call: TRBV7-9; cdr3_nt: TGTGCCAGCAGCTTATCCAACACTGAAGCTTTCTTT; cdr3_aa: CASSLSNTEAFF
j_call: TRBJ1-1; cdr3_length: 12; clone_size: many; d_call: TRBD1; v_call: TRBV7-2; cdr3_nt: TGTGCCAGCAGCTTCTCGGACAGGGAAGCTTTCTTT; cdr3_aa: CASSFSDREAFF
j_call: TRBJ2-5; cdr3_length: 15; clone_size: .; d_call: TRBD2; v_call: TRBV7-2; cdr3_nt: TGTGCCAGCAGCCCCAGCGGGAGGGCCTCAAAGACCCAGTACTTC; cdr3_aa: CASSPSGRASKTQYF
j_call: TRBJ1-1; cdr3_length: 14; clone_size: many; d_call: .; v_call: TRBV7-6; cdr3_nt: TGTGCCAGCAGCTTCGAGGGGCCGAACACTGAAGCTTTCTTT; cdr3_aa: CASSFEGPNTEAFF
j_call: TRBJ2-7; cdr3_length: 13; clone_size: medium-sized; d_call: .; v_call: TRBV7-2; cdr3_nt: TGTGCCAGCAGCTCCGGGAACGGGGGCGAGCAGTACTTC; cdr3_aa: CASSSGNGGEQYF
j_call: TRBJ1-4; cdr3_length: 15; clone_size: .; d_call: TRBD1; v_call: TRBV4-1; cdr3_nt: TGCGCCAGCAGCCAAGCGACAGGGTTTTCTGAAAAACTGTTTTTT; cdr3_aa: CASSQATGFSEKLFF
j_call: TRBJ2-6; cdr3_length: 18; clone_size: .; d_call: .; v_call: TRBV4-3; cdr3_nt: TGCGCCAGCAGCCAAGTAGTGGGGGGACATGGTGGGGCCAACGTCCTGACTTTC; cdr3_aa: CASSQVVGGHGGANVLTF
j_call: TRBJ2-1; cdr3_length: 16; clone_size: few; d_call: TRBD2; v_call: TRBV28; cdr3_nt: TGTGCCAGCGGGGGACTAGCGGGAGGAGTAGGCAATGAGCAGTTCTTC; cdr3_aa: CASGGLAGGVGNEQFF
j_call: TRBJ2-1; cdr3_length: 15; clone_size: many; d_call: TRBD2; v_call: TRBV5-6; cdr3_nt: TGTGCCAGCAGCTTGGCGGGGGGGGCCGGGAATGAGCAGTTCTTC; cdr3_aa: CASSLAGGAGNEQFF
j_call: TRBJ2-2; cdr3_length: 13; clone_size: few; d_call: .; v_call: TRBV6-2/TRBV6-3; cdr3_nt: TGTGCCAGCAGCCTCTTCGGTGGCGGGGAGCTGTTTTTT; cdr3_aa: CASSLFGGGELFF
j_call: TRBJ2-7; cdr3_length: 12; clone_size: many; d_call: .; v_call: TRBV7-2; cdr3_nt: TGTGCCAGCAGCTCCACTCCCTACGAGCAGTACTTC; cdr3_aa: CASSSTPYEQYF
j_call: TRBJ2-1; cdr3_length: 15; clone_size: many; d_call: TRBD2; v_call: TRBV20-1; cdr3_nt: TGCAGAGTCGAGGGGCGGGGGGCCAGCCGCAATGAGCAGTTCTTC; cdr3_aa: CRVEGRGASRNEQFF
j_call: TRBJ1-5; cdr3_length: 14; clone_size: .; d_call: .; v_call: TRBV4-2; cdr3_nt: TGTGCCAGCAGCCCTCGGACCGAAATCGAGCCCCAGCATTTT; cdr3_aa: CASSPRTEIEPQHF